This T cell receptor beta chain is drawn from a study of neoadjuvant anti-PD-1 for oral cavity cancer. Germline V gives CDR1 PRHDT, CDR2 FYEKMQ (reference sequence). Trimming took off 0 bases at V and 1 base at J, with 9 bases between the two ends. The CDR3 loop spans 15 amino acids. This clone was seen a single time. Sequencing was performed with immunoSEQ multiplex PCR; in TCRdb, only in-frame clones are kept and a portion is missing. The sample lists about 16,000 clones; around 69% were seen once. This sample comprised PBMCs, obtained before nivolumab (anti-PD-1) treatment. The gene calls are TRBV13 and TRBJ2-5, with D possibly TRBD2 on 6 matching bases. The source is a person aged 35-79 years with oral cavity squamous cell carcinoma. In nucleotides, the CDR3 is TGTGCCAGCAGCTTAGGTGACGGGAGCCAAGAGACCCAGTACTTC. Residues: CASSLGDGSQETQYF.